This T cell receptor (beta chain) was captured by sequencing in a study of cytomegalovirus exposure and HLA in healthy donors. A note on this clone: Its antigen is not identified.

Whole-study findings and limits: The classifier, whose performance was assessed in both the original and validation cohorts, reportedly diagnosed cytomegalovirus status with high specificity and sensitivity. The authors reported that TCR beta sequences could predict HLA-A and HLA-B alleles. These predictions were accurate for most subjects in the first cohort.

PCR amplification relied on 60 Vbeta primers (plus 13 Jbeta primers). Sequencing was performed with immunoSEQ multiplex PCR; in TCRdb, only in-frame clones are kept and a portion is missing. The data show 85,000 to 100,000 clones, about three quarters seen once. CDR1 ENHRY and CDR2 SYGVKD come from the germline V gene. The CDR3 is made up of 13 amino acids. Losses at the gene ends were 8 bases for V and 8 bases for J; bases not matched to a gene: 9. This receptor was taken from a human donor in good health. This chain uses TRBV10-3 with TRBJ1-2; 9 positions match TRBD1. Sequences were obtained from PBMCs. The CDR3 nucleotides are TGTGCCATCCATCCGGGGACAGGGCCCGGCTACACCTTC. Encoded protein: CAIHPGTGPGYTF.